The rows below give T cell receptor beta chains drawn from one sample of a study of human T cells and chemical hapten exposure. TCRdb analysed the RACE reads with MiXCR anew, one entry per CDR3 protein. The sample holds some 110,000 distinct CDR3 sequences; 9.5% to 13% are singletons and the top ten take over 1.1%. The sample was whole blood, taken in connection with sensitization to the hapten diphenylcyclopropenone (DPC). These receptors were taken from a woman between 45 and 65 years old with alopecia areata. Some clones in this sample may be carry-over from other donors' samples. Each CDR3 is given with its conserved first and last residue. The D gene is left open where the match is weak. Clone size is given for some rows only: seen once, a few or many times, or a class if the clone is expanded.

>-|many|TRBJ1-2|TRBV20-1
TGCAGTGCTAGGGCCGCAACAGGGATATATGGCTACACCTTC
CSARAATGIYGYTF
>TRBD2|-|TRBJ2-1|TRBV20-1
TGCAGTGTAGGACTAGCTACCGATGAGCAGTTCTTC
CSVGLATDEQFF
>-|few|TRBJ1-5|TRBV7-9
TGTGCCAGCAGCTACATGAGCAATCAGCCCCAGCATTTT
CASSYMSNQPQHF
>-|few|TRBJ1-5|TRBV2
TGTGCCAGCAGTGCCACGGGTCGGGCAGTCGATTCAACGTCGGGCAGTCGATTCAATCAGCCCCAGCATTTT
CASSATGRAVDSTSGSRFNQPQHF
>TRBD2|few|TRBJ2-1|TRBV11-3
TGTGCCAGCAGCCCTGGACTAGCGGGGGTCAATGAGCAGTTCTTC
CASSPGLAGVNEQFF
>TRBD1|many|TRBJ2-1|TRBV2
TGTGCCAGCGGGACAGAAAGAAGGCAGTTCTTC
CASGTERRQFF
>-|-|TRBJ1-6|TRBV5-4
TGTGCCAGCAGCTTGTGGAATTCACCCCTCCACTTT
CASSLWNSPLHF
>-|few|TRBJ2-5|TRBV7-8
TGTGCCAGCAGCTCCAGGGTAGAGACCCAGTACTTC
CASSSRVETQYF
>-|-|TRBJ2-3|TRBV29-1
TGCAGCGTCGCAAGTCAGGGAACAGATACGCAGTATTTT
CSVASQGTDTQYF
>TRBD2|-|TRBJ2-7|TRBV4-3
TGCGCCAGCAGCCAAGGGTCTAGCGGGGGTGACGAGCAGTACTTC
CASSQGSSGGDEQYF
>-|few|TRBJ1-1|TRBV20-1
TGCAGTGCTACAGGGTGGTCTGAAGCTTTCTTT
CSATGWSEAFF
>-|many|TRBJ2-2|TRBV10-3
TGTGCCATCAATGGAGGCAACACCGGGGAGCTGTTTTTT
CAINGGNTGELFF
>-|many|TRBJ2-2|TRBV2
TGTGCCACCAGCAACACGAACACCGGGGAGCTGTTTTTT
CATSNTNTGELFF
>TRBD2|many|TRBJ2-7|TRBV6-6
TGTGCCAGCAGCAAGGGACTAGCGGGAGGGACGGGCAACGAGCAGTACTTC
CASSKGLAGGTGNEQYF
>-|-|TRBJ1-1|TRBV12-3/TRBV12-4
TGTGCCAGCAGTTTAGCGTACGGCACTGAAGCTTTCTTT
CASSLAYGTEAFF
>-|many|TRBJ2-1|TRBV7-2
TGTGCCAGCAGCACTCAGGGGAACGATGAGCAGTTCTTC
CASSTQGNDEQFF
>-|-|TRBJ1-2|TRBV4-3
TGCGCCAGCAGCCAAAAAAAGGGGGAAGGGTCGTATGGCTACACCTTC
CASSQKKGEGSYGYTF
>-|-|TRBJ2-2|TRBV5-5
TGTGCCAGCTTCGGCCGTAACACCGGGGAGCTGTTTTTT
CASFGRNTGELFF
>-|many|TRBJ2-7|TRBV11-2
TGTGCCAGCAGCCTGATCCCCCGGGTCGCCTACGAGCAGTACTTC
CASSLIPRVAYEQYF
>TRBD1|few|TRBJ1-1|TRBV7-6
TGTGCCAGCAGCTTAATTCTTGACAGGGTCGTGAACACTGAAGCTTTCTTT
CASSLILDRVVNTEAFF
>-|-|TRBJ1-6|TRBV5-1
TGCGCCAGCAGCCCGGGGGACATCGATTCACCCCTCCACTTT
CASSPGDIDSPLHF
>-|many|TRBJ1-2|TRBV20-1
TGCAGTGCACAAGGACAGCTCTATGGCTACACCTTC
CSAQGQLYGYTF
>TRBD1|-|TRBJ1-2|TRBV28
TGTGCCAGCAGTTACCCCTACAGGGGAGCCAACTATGGCTACACCTTC
CASSYPYRGANYGYTF
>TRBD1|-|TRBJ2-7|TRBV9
TGTGCCAGCAGCGCCGGACAGGGGGCCTCCTACGAGCAGTACTTC
CASSAGQGASYEQYF
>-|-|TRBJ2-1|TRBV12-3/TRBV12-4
TGTGCCAGCAGCGAAGGACTAACATCCAACTACAATGAGCAGTTCTTC
CASSEGLTSNYNEQFF
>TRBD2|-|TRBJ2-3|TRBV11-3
TGTGCCAGCAGCCTCGGGACTACCCCGACAGATACGCAGTATTTT
CASSLGTTPTDTQYF
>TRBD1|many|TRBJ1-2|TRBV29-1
TGCAGCGGTGGACAGGGAGCGCGGGGCTACACCTTC
CSGGQGARGYTF
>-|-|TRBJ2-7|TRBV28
TGTGCCAGCAGTTTACGACTGATCGTAGACGAGCAGTACTTC
CASSLRLIVDEQYF
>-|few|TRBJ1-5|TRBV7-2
TGTGCCAGCAGCGCTCAGTCAGCGATTAGCAATCAGCCCCAGCATTTT
CASSAQSAISNQPQHF
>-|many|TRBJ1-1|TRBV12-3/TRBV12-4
TGTGCCAGCACCGGGACCCTGAACACTGAAGCTTTCTTT
CASTGTLNTEAFF
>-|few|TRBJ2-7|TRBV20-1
TGCAGTGCTCCCCGGGGAGGGGGTTACGAGCAGTACTTC
CSAPRGGGYEQYF
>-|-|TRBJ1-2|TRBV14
TGTGCCAGCAGCCAAGAATACCAGGCCTATGGCTACACCTTC
CASSQEYQAYGYTF
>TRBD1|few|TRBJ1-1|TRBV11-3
TGTGCCAGCAGCTCCCAGGGGGCGCGGGAAGCTTTCTTT
CASSSQGAREAFF
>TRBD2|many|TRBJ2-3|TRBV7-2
TGTGCCAGCAGCTCCTCCGGGACTAGCGGGACAGACACAGATACGCAGTATTTT
CASSSSGTSGTDTDTQYF
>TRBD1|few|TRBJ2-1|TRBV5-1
TGCGCCAGCAGCTTCCCCGGGACAGGGGTCAATGAGCAGTTCTTC
CASSFPGTGVNEQFF
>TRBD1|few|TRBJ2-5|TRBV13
TGTGCCAGCAGCCAGACGCGGGGCGGGCAGGGGGCAAAGACCCAGTACTTC
CASSQTRGGQGAKTQYF
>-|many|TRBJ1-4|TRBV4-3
TGCGCCAGCAGCCTGGGGCAGGGCACAACTAATGAAAAACTGTTTTTT
CASSLGQGTTNEKLFF
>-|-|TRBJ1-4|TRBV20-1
TGCAGTGCCACCGGACTTGCGGCTGAAAAACTGTTTTTT
CSATGLAAEKLFF
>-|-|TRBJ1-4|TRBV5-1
TGCGCCAGCAGCCCTTGGGGACAAAATGAAAAACTGTTTTTT
CASSPWGQNEKLFF
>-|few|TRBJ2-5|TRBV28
TGTGCCAGCAGTTCCAGCTTCCAAGAGACCCAGTACTTC
CASSSSFQETQYF
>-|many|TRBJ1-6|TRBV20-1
TGCAGTGCTAGGTCGGGCAACGGAAGGGGGTCACCCCTCCACTTT
CSARSGNGRGSPLHF
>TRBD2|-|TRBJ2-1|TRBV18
TGTGCCAGCTCATCAATTGGACTAGCGGGGAACAATGAGCAGTTCTTC
CASSSIGLAGNNEQFF
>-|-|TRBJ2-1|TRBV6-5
TGTGCCAGCAGTTATGAGCGGCCCTCCTACAATGAGCAGTTCTTC
CASSYERPSYNEQFF
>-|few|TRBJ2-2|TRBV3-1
TGTGCCAGCAGCCCACAGGGTGAAGGGTACACCGGGGAGCTGTTTTTT
CASSPQGEGYTGELFF
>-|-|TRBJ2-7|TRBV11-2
TGTGCCAGCAGCTTAAGCTCCTTACTTTCCTACGAGCAGTACTTC
CASSLSSLLSYEQYF
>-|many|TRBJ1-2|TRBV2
TGTGCCAGCAGTGAGGGGAATCGGAGAATTAACTATGGCTACACCTTC
CASSEGNRRINYGYTF
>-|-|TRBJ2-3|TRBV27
TGTGCCAGCAGTTCGCCGGGACTCCTAAGGGATACGCAGTATTTT
CASSSPGLLRDTQYF
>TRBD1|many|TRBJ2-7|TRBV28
TGTGCCAGCCTCGACAGGGGTTGGGAGCAGTACTTC
CASLDRGWEQYF
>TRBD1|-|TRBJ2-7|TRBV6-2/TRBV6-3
TGTGCCAGCAGTTCGGGACAGCTGTCCTACGAGCAGTACTTC
CASSSGQLSYEQYF
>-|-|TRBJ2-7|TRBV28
TGTGCCAGCCACACAAGCTCCTACGAGCAGTACTTC
CASHTSSYEQYF
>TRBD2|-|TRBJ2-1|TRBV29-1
TGCAGCGCACGGGGACTAGCGGGAGGGCACTACAATGAGCAGTTCTTC
CSARGLAGGHYNEQFF
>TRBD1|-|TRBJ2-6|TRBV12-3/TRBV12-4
TGTGCCAGCAGCTTACTTCCGGGACAGGGCAACTCTGGGGCCAACGTCCTGACTTTC
CASSLLPGQGNSGANVLTF
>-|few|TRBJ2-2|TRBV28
TGTGCCAGCTCGGACCCCGGGGAGCTGTTTTTT
CASSDPGELFF
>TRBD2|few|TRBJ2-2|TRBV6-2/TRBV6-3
TGTGCCAGCGGGGGGGTGAACACCGGGGAGCTGTTTTTT
CASGGVNTGELFF
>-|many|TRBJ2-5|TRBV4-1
TGTGCCAGCAGCCAGGGGATTCAAGAGACCCAGTACTTC
CASSQGIQETQYF
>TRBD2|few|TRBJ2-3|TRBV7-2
TGTGCCAGCAGCTTATATAGCGGGGGCAAGGGAGATACGCAGTATTTT
CASSLYSGGKGDTQYF
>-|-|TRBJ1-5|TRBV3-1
TGTGCCAGCAGCCAGCAGGGTAACAATCAGCCCCAGCATTTT
CASSQQGNNQPQHF
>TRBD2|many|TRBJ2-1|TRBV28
TGTGCCAGCAGCCGCGCCTCTAGCGGGTCCTACAATGAGCAGTTCTTC
CASSRASSGSYNEQFF
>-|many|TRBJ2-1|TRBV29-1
TGCAGCGTTGCCCCATTTGACAGTATGTCCTACAATGAGCAGTTCTTC
CSVAPFDSMSYNEQFF